The rows below give T cell receptor beta chains drawn from one sample of a study of cytomegalovirus exposure and HLA in healthy donors. Measured with immunoSEQ multiplex PCR; TCRdb has only the in-frame clones, and not every one. The sample consists of roughly 150,000 clones, under 90% of them appearing once. Sequenced sample: PBMCs. These receptors all come from a boy between 2 and 10 years old in good health and CMV-seronegative. CDR3s include the opening cysteine and the closing phenylalanine or tryptophan. Each record gives: V gene, clone size, D gene, J gene, CDR3 DNA, CDR3 protein. A D gene is named only where the DNA matches it firmly. Clone size is not always given. Where it is, it says once, few, many or a class for expanded clones.

TRBV18,-,-,TRBJ1-5,TGTGCCAGCTCCTATGCGGCGGATAGCAATCAGCCCCAGCATTTT,CASSYAADSNQPQHF
TRBV19,-,-,TRBJ1-5,TGTGCCAGTAGCGAAACAGGGCCTCATCAGCCCCAGCATTTT,CASSETGPHQPQHF
TRBV6-1,few,-,TRBJ1-1,TGTGCCAGCAGTGAAACGGGTGGCCAGGGTGAAGCTTTCTTT,CASSETGGQGEAFF
TRBV9,-,TRBD1,TRBJ2-7,TGTGCCAGCAGCACCGAACAGGGGTCATCCTACGAGCAGTACTTC,CASSTEQGSSYEQYF
TRBV28,few,TRBD2,TRBJ2-3,TGTGCCAGTTCCACTAGCGGGTTTAAGACAGATACGCAGTATTTT,CASSTSGFKTDTQYF
TRBV28,-,-,TRBJ2-7,TGTGCCAGCATGCAGGCTTACGAGCAGTACTTC,CASMQAYEQYF
TRBV18,-,-,TRBJ2-3,TGTGCCAGCTCACCGGGACTTCATAGTCAGGATACGCAGTATTTT,CASSPGLHSQDTQYF
TRBV21-1,-,-,TRBJ1-3,TGTGCCAAGTCCAAGGCGGAAATATTCTCTGGAAACACCATATATTTT,CAKSKAEIFSGNTIYF
TRBV28,-,-,TRBJ2-1,TGTGCCAGCAGTTTACTCAGGGATGTCTCTAAGTTCTTC,CASSLLRDVSKFF
TRBV16,-,-,TRBJ1-1,TGTGCCAGCAGCCAATCCGGGTTAAAGCTGCACACTGAAGCTTTCTTT,CASSQSGLKLHTEAFF
TRBV6-1,-,-,TRBJ1-6,TGTGCCAGCAGTGATCCGGACAGACCAAGCTCCTATAATTCACCCCTCCACTTT,CASSDPDRPSSYNSPLHF
TRBV18,-,TRBD1,TRBJ1-6,TGTGCCAGCTCGGGACAGGGCCTGGTGGGGGCCCTCCACTTT,CASSGQGLVGALHF
TRBV28,-,-,TRBJ1-2,TGTGCCAGCAGTCAAGGCCGGACAGCCCTAAACTATGGCTACACCTTC,CASSQGRTALNYGYTF
TRBV7-2,-,TRBD1,TRBJ2-7,TGTGCCAGCACCCGGGACAGGAGGACCTACGAGCAGTACTTC,CASTRDRRTYEQYF
TRBV11-3,-,TRBD2,TRBJ2-1,TGTGCCAGCAGTCAGAATCTAGCGGGGGCCCCCAATGAGCAGTTCTTC,CASSQNLAGAPNEQFF
TRBV6-5,-,-,TRBJ2-5,TGTGCCAGCAGTTACGTAGGGGCGGACCAAGAGACCCAGTACTTC,CASSYVGADQETQYF
TRBV12-5,-,TRBD2,TRBJ2-7,TGTGCTAGTGGTTCCCCGGGGGGGGCGGGGGGCCTCTCCTACGAGCAGTACTTC,CASGSPGGAGGLSYEQYF
TRBV5-1,few,-,TRBJ2-7,TGCGCCAGCACCCTGACAGGATTCAGCTCCTACGAGCAGTACTTC,CASTLTGFSSYEQYF
TRBV10-3,-,TRBD1,TRBJ2-6,TGTGCCATTAAGGACCGGGACAGGGATCACTCTGGGGCCAACGTCCTGACTTTC,CAIKDRDRDHSGANVLTF
TRBV5-6,-,TRBD2,TRBJ2-5,TGTGCCAGCAGCCCCTTACTAGCGTCGGAGACCCAGTACTTC,CASSPLLASETQYF
TRBV7-9,-,TRBD2,TRBJ2-4,TGTGCCAGCAGCCAATTGGGAGAGCGGGGGGCCAAAAACATTCAGTACTTC,CASSQLGERGAKNIQYF
TRBV7-3,-,TRBD1,TRBJ2-2,TGTGCCAGCAGCCCTAAGGACAGGGGGTCCGGGGAGCTGTTTTTT,CASSPKDRGSGELFF
TRBV5-1,-,TRBD1,TRBJ2-5,TGCGCCAGCAGCTCGGACAGGGGGCTCAGAGAGACCCAGTACTTC,CASSSDRGLRETQYF
TRBV15,once,-,TRBJ2-1,TGTGCCACCAGCAAGTACCGGGACTCAGGACTAAATGAGCAGTTCTTC,CATSKYRDSGLNEQFF
TRBV9,-,TRBD1,TRBJ2-1,TGTGCCAGCAGCGTTTTACAGGGGGCGGGTGAGCAGTTCTTC,CASSVLQGAGEQFF
TRBV5-6,-,-,TRBJ2-7,TGTGCCAGCAGCTTGGCTATGAAGGAGCAGTACTTC,CASSLAMKEQYF
TRBV2,-,TRBD1,TRBJ1-1,TGTGCCAGCAGTCCTACAGGGGGCTGGGGAAGGACTGAAGCTTTCTTT,CASSPTGGWGRTEAFF
TRBV27,-,TRBD1,TRBJ2-6,TGTGCCAGCAGTACATGGGGGACAGGGACAATGGGGGCCAACGTCCTGACTTTC,CASSTWGTGTMGANVLTF
TRBV11-2,once,-,TRBJ2-4,TGTGCCAGCAGCGGCGGAGCCAAAAACATTCAGTACTTC,CASSGGAKNIQYF
TRBV5-1,-,-,TRBJ1-2,TGCGCCAGCAGCTTGGAGGTCGGGTTAATGTATGGCTACACCTTC,CASSLEVGLMYGYTF
TRBV2,once,TRBD2,TRBJ2-3,TGTGCCAGCAGTGACTACCCCCTAGCGGGCGACACAGATACGCAGTATTTT,CASSDYPLAGDTDTQYF
TRBV6-5,-,-,TRBJ1-2,TGTGCCAGCGTCCGGGGATTCTTCTACACCTTC,CASVRGFFYTF
TRBV7-7,once,TRBD1,TRBJ2-7,TGTGCCAGCAGCTTGGGACAGGACTACGAGCAGTACTTC,CASSLGQDYEQYF
TRBV7-3,once,-,TRBJ1-2,TGTGCCAGCAGCCCCCCAGGGGCTCCGGACTATGGCTACACCTTC,CASSPPGAPDYGYTF
TRBV9,-,-,TRBJ2-1,TGTGCCAGCAGCGTATTTTTAGCGAACAATGAGCAGTTCTTC,CASSVFLANNEQFF
TRBV11-3,few,-,TRBJ2-7,TGTGCCAGCAGCTCCCTCGGGGGAAACGAGCAGTACTTC,CASSSLGGNEQYF
TRBV14,-,-,TRBJ2-5,TGTGCCAGCAGCCAGCAGGGGGGAATTGCGGAGACCCAGTACTTC,CASSQQGGIAETQYF
TRBV5-1,-,TRBD2,TRBJ2-3,TGCGCCAGCAGCTTGGCGTCTAGCGGGCCGGCAGATACGCAGTATTTT,CASSLASSGPADTQYF
TRBV4-2,-,TRBD2,TRBJ2-3,TGTGCCAGCAGCCAGGCGGGATTAGCGGGGGGGAGCACAGATACGCAGTATTTT,CASSQAGLAGGSTDTQYF
TRBV5-1,-,-,TRBJ1-2,TGCGCCAGCAGCTCACCCAGGGAGGGGAGAGGATATGGCTACACCTTC,CASSSPREGRGYGYTF
TRBV7-9,-,-,TRBJ2-2,TGTTCCAGCCGGGACCCGGCGGACAGATACACCGGGGAGCTGTTTTTT,CSSRDPADRYTGELFF
TRBV27,-,-,TRBJ2-7,TGTGCCAGCAGTTTATCAACAGGGAACTACGAGCAGTACTTC,CASSLSTGNYEQYF
TRBV7-9,few,TRBD1,TRBJ1-1,TGTGCCAGCAGCTTAAAGAGACAGGGCGGTAGAGACACTGAAGCTTTCTTT,CASSLKRQGGRDTEAFF
TRBV2,-,TRBD1,TRBJ1-3,TGTGCCAGCAGTGGGGGGTTTGACAGGGCTGGAAACACCATATATTTT,CASSGGFDRAGNTIYF
TRBV2,few,-,TRBJ2-7,TGTGCCAGCGGTGCCGGGACAATTAACGGCTTC,CASGAGTINGF
TRBV6-1,many,TRBD2,TRBJ2-7,TGTGCCAGCAGTGTCGGGACTAGCGGGAGTTACGAGCAGTACTTC,CASSVGTSGSYEQYF
TRBV7-9,-,-,TRBJ1-2,TGTGCCAGCAGCCTAAGCGGAGCAACTAACTATGGCTACACCTTC,CASSLSGATNYGYTF
TRBV12-5,once,-,TRBJ2-3,TGTGCTAGTGGTCCACCGGGACTCACCACAGATACGCAGTATTTT,CASGPPGLTTDTQYF
TRBV7-2,-,-,TRBJ1-3,TGTGCCAGCAGCTTAGTTCGGCCGACTTTTTTCTCTGGAAACACCATATATTTT,CASSLVRPTFFSGNTIYF
TRBV7-2,few,-,TRBJ2-3,TGTGCCAGCAGCCTGAGCCAGGGTAATACGCAGTATTTT,CASSLSQGNTQYF
TRBV19,-,TRBD1,TRBJ1-6,TGTGCCAGTAGCGACGGGACAGCCTATAATTCACCCCTCCACTTT,CASSDGTAYNSPLHF
TRBV7-9,-,TRBD2,TRBJ2-1,TGTGCCAGCAGTTTCAGACTAGCGGGGGGGACAAATGAGCAGTTCTTC,CASSFRLAGGTNEQFF
TRBV29-1,once,TRBD2,TRBJ2-1,TGCAGCGTTGAAAATGGGCTAGCGGGTACGAAGCAGTTCTTC,CSVENGLAGTKQFF
TRBV18,-,-,TRBJ1-6,TGTGCCAGTGCGGCCAGCTCCTATAATTCACCCCTCCACTTT,CASAASSYNSPLHF